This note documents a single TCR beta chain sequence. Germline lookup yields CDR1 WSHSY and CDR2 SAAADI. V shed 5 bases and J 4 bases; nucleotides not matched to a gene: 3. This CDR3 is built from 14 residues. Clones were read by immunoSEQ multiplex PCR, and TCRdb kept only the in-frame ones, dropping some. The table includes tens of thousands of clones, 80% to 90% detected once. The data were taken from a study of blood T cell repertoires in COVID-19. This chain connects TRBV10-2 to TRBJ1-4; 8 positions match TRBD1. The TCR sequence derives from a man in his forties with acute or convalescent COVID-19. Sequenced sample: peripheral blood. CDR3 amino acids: CASSYDRGNEKLFF. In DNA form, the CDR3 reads TGCGCCAGCAGTTACGACAGGGGTAATGAAAAACTGTTTTTT.